This T cell receptor (beta chain) was sequenced for a study of T cells after yellow fever vaccination. As for the study in general: SMART-Seq v4 Ultra Low Input prepared libraries from low-cell fractions.

Study-wide points: Researchers cautioned that FACS-sorted repertoires could harbor abundant clonotypes contaminating from the bulk population. The booster response re-showed most primary clones: approximately 95% CD4, around 87% CD8.

This CDR3 is built from 17 residues. Germline trimming cut 4 bases from V and 0 bases from J; bases unmatched to any gene: 11. In germline, CDR1 is SGHDN, CDR2 FVKESK. On this clonotype: Its target is unknown.

It was through 5'RACE template switching that TCR cDNA was made, with a universal primer site and UMIs added. One entry per CDR3 protein, called by TCRdb with MiXCR from the 5' RACE reads. The sample lists hundreds of thousands of distinct CDR3 sequences; roughly 8.6% were seen once. The receptor was derived from a man between 18 and 35 years old who received the YFV17D yellow fever vaccine. The specimen was PBMCs, collected roughly 45 days after the first yellow fever vaccination. This chain connects TRBV14 to TRBJ2-5, with TRBD1 identical over 7 bases. The CDR3 DNA reads as TGTGCCAGCAGCCCTTTCAGGGACAGCCGATACCAAGAGACCCAGTACTTC. Protein: CASSPFRDSRYQETQYF.